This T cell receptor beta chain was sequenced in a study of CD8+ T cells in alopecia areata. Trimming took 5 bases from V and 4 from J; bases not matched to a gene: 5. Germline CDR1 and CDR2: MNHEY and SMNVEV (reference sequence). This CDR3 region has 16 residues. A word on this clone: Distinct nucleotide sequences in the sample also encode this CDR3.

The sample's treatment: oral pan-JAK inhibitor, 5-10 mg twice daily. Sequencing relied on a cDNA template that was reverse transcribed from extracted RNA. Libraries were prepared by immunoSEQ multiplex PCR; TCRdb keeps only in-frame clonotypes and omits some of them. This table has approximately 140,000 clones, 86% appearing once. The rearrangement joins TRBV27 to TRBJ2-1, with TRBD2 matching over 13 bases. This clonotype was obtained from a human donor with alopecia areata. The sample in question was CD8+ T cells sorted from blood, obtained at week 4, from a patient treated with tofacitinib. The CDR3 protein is CASSHGTSGTYNEQFF. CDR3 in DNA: TGTGCCAGCAGTCACGGGACTAGCGGGACTTACAATGAGCAGTTCTTC.